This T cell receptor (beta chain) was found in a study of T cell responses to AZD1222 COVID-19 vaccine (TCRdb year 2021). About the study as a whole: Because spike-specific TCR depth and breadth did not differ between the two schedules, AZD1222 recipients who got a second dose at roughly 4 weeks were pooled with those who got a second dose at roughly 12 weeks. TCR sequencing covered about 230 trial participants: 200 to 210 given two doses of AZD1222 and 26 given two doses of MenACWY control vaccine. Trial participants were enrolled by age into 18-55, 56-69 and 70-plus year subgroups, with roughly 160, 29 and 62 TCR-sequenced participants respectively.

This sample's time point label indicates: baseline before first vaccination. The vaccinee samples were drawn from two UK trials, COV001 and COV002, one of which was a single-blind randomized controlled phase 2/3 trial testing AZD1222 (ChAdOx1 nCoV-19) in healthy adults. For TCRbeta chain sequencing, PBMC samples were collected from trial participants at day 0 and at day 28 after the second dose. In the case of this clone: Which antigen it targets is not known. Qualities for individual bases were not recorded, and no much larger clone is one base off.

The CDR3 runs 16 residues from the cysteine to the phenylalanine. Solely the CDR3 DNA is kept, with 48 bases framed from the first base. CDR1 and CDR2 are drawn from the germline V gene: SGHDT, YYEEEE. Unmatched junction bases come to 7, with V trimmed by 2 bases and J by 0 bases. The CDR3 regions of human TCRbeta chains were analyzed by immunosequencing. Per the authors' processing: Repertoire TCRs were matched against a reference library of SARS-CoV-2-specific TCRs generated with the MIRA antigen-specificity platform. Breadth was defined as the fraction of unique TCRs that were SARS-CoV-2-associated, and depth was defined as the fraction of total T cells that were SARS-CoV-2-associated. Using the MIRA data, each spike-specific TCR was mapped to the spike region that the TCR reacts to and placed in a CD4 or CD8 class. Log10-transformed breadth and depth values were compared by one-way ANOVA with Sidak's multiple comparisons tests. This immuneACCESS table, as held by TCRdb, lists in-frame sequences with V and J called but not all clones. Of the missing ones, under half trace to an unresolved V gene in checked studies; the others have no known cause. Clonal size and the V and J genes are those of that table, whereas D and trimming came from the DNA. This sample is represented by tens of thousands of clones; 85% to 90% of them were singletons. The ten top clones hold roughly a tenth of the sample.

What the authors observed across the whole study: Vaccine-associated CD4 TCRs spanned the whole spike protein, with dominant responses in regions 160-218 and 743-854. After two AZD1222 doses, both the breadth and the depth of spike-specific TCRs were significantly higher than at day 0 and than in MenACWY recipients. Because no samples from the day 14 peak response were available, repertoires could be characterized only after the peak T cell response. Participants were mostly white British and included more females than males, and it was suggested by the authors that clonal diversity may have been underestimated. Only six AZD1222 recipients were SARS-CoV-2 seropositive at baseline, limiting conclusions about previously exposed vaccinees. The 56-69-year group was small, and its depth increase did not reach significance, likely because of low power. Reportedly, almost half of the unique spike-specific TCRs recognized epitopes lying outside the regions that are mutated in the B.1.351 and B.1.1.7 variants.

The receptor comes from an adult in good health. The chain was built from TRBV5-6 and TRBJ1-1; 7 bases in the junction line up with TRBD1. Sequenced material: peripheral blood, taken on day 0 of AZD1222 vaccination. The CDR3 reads CASSFLWDRVNTEAFF. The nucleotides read TGTGCCAGCAGCTTCTTGTGGGACAGAGTGAACACTGAAGCTTTCTTT.